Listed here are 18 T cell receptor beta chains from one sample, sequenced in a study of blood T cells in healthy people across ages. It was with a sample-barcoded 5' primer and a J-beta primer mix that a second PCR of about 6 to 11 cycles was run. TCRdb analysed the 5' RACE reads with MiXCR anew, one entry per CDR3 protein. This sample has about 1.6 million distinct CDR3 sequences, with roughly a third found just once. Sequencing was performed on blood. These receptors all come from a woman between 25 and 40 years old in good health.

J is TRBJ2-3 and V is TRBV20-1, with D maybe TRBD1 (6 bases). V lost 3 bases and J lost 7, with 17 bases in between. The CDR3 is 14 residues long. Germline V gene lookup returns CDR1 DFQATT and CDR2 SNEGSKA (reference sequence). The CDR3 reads CSASVGDNRNTQYF. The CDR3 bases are TGCAGTGCTAGTGTGGGGGACAATCGTAATACGCAGTATTTT.

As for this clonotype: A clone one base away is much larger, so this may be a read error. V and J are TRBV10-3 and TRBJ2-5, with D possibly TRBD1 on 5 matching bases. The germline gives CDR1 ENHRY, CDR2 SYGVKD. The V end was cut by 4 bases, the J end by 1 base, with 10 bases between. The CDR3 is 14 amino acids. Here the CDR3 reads CAISAAGPQETQYF. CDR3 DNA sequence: TGTGCCATCAGTGCCGCAGGGCCCCAAGAGACCCAGTACTTC.

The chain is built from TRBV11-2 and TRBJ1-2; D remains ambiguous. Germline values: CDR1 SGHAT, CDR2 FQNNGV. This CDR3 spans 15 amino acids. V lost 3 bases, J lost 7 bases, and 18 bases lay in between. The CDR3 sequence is CASSFSTEIIGGYTF. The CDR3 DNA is TGTGCCAGCAGCTTTTCAACAGAGATTATAGGTGGCTACACCTTC.

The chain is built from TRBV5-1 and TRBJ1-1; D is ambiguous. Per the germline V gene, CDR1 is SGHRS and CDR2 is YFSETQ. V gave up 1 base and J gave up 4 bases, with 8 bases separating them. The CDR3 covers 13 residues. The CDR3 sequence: CASSLSWSTEAFF. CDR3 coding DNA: TGCGCCAGCAGCTTGTCTTGGAGCACTGAAGCTTTCTTT.

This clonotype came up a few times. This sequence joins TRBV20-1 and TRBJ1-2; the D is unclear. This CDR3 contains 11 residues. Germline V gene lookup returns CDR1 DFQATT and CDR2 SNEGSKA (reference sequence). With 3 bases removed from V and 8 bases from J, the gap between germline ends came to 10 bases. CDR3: CSARAVMGYTF. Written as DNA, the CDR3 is TGCAGTGCTAGGGCGGTTATGGGCTACACCTTC.

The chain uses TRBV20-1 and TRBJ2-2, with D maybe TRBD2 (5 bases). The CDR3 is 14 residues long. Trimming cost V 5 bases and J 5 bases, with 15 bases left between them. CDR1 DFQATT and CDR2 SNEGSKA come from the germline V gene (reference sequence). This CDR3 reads CSAGGLVRTGELFF. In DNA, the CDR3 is TGCAGTGCTGGCGGACTGGTCAGGACCGGGGAGCTGTTTTTT.

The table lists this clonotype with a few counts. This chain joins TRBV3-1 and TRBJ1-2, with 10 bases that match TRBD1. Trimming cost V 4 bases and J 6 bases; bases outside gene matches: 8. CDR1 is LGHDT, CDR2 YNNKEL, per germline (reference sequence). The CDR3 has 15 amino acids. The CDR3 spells CASSPRTGGTHGYTF. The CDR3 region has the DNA TGTGCCAGCAGCCCCCGGACAGGGGGAACCCATGGCTACACCTTC.

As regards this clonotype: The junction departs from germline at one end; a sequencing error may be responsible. Here the CDR3 reads CASSRDSSNYGDTF. DNA for the CDR3: TGTGCCAGCAGCCGAGACAGTAGTAACTATGGCGACACCTTC. The chain couples TRBV6-6 to TRBJ1-2; a possible D gene is TRBD1 (5 bases). The germline gives CDR1 MNHNY, CDR2 SVGAGI (reference sequence). The CDR3 extends over 14 amino acids.

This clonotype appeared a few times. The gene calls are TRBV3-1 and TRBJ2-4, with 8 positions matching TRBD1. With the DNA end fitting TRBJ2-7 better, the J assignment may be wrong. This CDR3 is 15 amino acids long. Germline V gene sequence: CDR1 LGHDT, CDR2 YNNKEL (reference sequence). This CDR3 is CASSHPGQGRDEQYF. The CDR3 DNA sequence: TGTGCCAGCAGCCATCCCGGACAGGGTAGGGACGAGCAGTACTTC.

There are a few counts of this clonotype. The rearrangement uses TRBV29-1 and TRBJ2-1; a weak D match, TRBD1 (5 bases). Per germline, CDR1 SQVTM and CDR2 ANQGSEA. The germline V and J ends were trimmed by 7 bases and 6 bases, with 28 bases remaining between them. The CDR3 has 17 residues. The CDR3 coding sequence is TGCAGCGCCCATTTAGGGGTGGTGCGACACTCCCTCAATGAGCAGTTCTTC. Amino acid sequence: CSAHLGVVRHSLNEQFF.

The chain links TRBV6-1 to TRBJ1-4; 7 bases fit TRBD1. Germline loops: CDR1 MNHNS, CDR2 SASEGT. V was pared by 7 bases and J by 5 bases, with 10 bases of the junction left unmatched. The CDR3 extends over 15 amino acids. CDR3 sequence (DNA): TGTGCCAGCACAACCCACAGGGGAGGGAATGAAAAACTGTTTTTT. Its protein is CASTTHRGGNEKLFF.

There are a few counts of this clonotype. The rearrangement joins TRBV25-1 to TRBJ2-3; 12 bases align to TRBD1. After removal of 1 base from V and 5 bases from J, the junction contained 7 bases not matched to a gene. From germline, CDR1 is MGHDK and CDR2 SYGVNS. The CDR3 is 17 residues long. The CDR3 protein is CASSEFTGQGAGDTQYF. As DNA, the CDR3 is TGTGCCAGCAGTGAATTCACGGGACAGGGGGCTGGAGATACGCAGTATTTT.

CDR3 nucleotides: TGCGCCAGCAGCGAGCTCTCCGAGACCCAGTACTTC. Protein: CASSELSETQYF. The V call is TRBV10-2, the J call TRBJ2-5; no clear D gene. The CDR3 loop spans 12 amino acids. Trimming stripped 6 bases from V and 5 bases from J, with 10 bases between. The germline gives CDR1 WSHSY, CDR2 SAAADI.

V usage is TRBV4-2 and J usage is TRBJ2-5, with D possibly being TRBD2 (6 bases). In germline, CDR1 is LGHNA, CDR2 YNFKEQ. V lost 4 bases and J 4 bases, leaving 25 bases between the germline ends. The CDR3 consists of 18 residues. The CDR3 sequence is CASSPSRGGGVSAETQYF. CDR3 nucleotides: TGTGCCAGCAGCCCCAGCCGGGGCGGCGGGGTTTCTGCAGAGACCCAGTACTTC.

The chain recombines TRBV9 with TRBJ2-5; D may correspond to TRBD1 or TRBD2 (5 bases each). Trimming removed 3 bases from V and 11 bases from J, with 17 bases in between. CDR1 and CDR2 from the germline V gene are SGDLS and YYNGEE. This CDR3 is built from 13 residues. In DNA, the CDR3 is TGTGCCAGCAGCGGGGACGCCAACATTGAGCAGTACTTC. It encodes CASSGDANIEQYF.

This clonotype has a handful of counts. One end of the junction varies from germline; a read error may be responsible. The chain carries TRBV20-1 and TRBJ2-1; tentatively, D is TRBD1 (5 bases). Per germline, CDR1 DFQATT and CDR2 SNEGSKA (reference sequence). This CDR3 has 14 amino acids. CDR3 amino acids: CSALLADGHNGQFF. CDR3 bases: TGCAGTGCACTATTGGCTGACGGACACAATGGGCAGTTCTTC.

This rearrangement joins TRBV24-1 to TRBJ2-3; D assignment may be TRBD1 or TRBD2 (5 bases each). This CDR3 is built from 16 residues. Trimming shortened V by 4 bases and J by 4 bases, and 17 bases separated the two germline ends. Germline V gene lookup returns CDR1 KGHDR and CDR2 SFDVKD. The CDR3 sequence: CATSDGTDLPPDTQYF. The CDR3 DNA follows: TGTGCCACCAGTGACGGGACGGATCTCCCTCCAGATACGCAGTATTTT.

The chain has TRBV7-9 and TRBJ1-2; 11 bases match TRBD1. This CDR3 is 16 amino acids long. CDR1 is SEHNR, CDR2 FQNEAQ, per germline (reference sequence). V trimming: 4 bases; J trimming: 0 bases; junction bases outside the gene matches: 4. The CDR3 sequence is CASSWTGGFANYGYTF. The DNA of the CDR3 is TGTGCCAGCAGCTGGACAGGGGGCTTCGCTAACTATGGCTACACCTTC.